The 2 T cell receptor beta chains below come from one sample, sequenced in a study of molecular identifiers for immune sequencing clone quantification. TCRdb re-called the PCR reads with MiXCR, one entry per CDR3 protein. The sample lists about 320,000 distinct CDR3 sequences; over 20% were seen once. Material for sequencing was naive CD8+ T cells from blood, with Jurkat cell RNA spiked in. Subset reported: FACS-sorted CD8+CD4-CCR7+CD45RA+ naive T cells. The source is a human donor in good health. Some libraries in this study had Jurkat cell RNA spiked in.

In the case of this clonotype: Since a much larger clone is just one base distant, this may be a read error. This chain connects TRBV11-1 to TRBJ1-1; no reliable D call. Trimming pared 2 bases from V and 1 base from J, leaving 8 bases between. CDR1 and CDR2 (germline): SGHAT, FQDESV (reference sequence). CDR3 length: 14 residues. The CDR3 reads CASSLTESNTEAFF. CDR3 nucleotides: TGTGCCAGCAGCTTAACTGAGTCGAACACTGAAGCTTTCTTT.

This chain connects TRBV19 to TRBJ2-5; no definite D call. The CDR3 loop spans 14 amino acids. Deletions cut 3 bases from V and 1 base from J, with 9 bases between. Germline V lookup: CDR1 LNHDA, CDR2 SQIVND (reference sequence). The CDR3: CASSMYGSQETQYF. CDR3 coding DNA: TGTGCCAGTAGTATGTACGGCTCCCAAGAGACCCAGTACTTC.